The T cell receptor beta chain under discussion was sequenced for a study of blood T cell repertoires in COVID-19. Across the study: Sites in the United States, Italy and Spain provided acute and convalescent COVID-19 samples.

Clones were read by immunoSEQ multiplex PCR, and TCRdb kept only the in-frame ones, dropping some. This table holds 250,000 or so clones, 70% to 90% found once. The V gene's germline CDR1 is SGHTA and CDR2 FQGNSA. The CDR3 runs 18 residues. V was pared by 0 bases and J by 2 bases, with 7 bases of the junction left unmatched. Assignments of participants to cohorts depended upon their own reported clinical history. The chain uses TRBV7-2 and TRBJ2-3; 11 bases fit TRBD2. Sequencing was carried out using PBMCs or T cells enriched from blood (not recorded which). This receptor was taken from a woman in her 30s with acute COVID-19. The DNA of the CDR3 is TGTGCCAGCAGCTTAGCCGGGACTAGCGGAGTCCCCACAGATACGCAGTATTTT. Protein product: CASSLAGTSGVPTDTQYF.